The sequence of this TCR beta chain was determined in a study of shared clonotypes between healthy human individuals. The V and J ends lost 7 bases and 5 bases respectively, with 9 bases between them. CDR3 length: 13 residues. Per the germline V gene, CDR1 is SNHLY and CDR2 is FYNNEI. Study observations and caveats: Measured sharing among donors was expected to vary with sequencing depth.

The split of CD4+ cells yielded CD45RA+ naive and CD45RA-negative memory subsets. TCRdb keeps only in-frame clones here, not all; method: immunoSEQ multiplex PCR. In the table there are about 1 million clones, about 75% of which are singletons. Remarks on this clone: Its antigen is as yet unknown.

This chain joins TRBV2 and TRBJ1-6; no clear D gene. This receptor was identified in a young man in good health. What was sequenced was memory CD4+ T cells sorted from blood. Subset specified: CD45RA-negative fraction. The CDR3 is CASILGNNSPLHF. The CDR3 DNA reads as TGTGCCAGCATTCTAGGAAATAATTCACCCCTCCACTTT.